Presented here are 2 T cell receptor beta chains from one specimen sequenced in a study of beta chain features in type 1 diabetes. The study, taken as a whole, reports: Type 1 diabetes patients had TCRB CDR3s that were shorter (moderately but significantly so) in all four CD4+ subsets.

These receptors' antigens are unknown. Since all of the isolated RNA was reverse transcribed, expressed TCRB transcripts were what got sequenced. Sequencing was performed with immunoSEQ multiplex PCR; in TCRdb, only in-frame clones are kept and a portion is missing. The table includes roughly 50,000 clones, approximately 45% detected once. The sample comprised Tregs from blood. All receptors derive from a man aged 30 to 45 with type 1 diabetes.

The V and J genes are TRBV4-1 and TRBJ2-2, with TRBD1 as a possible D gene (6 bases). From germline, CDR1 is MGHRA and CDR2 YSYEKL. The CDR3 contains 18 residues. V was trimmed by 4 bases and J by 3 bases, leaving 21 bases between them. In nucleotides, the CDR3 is TGCGCCAGCAGCCCGGACAGACTTACGACTGGTTACACCGGGGAGCTGTTTTTT. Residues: CASSPDRLTTGYTGELFF.

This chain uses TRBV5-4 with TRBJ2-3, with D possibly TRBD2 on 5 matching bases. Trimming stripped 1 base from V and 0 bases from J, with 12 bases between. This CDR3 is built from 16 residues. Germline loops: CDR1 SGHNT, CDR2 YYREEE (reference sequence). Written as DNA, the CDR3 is TGTGCCAGCAGCTTGAAGGAGTGGACTAGCACAGATACGCAGTATTTT. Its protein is CASSLKEWTSTDTQYF.